This T cell receptor beta chain emerged from a study of blood T cell repertoires in COVID-19. For the study at large: Samples representing acute and convalescent COVID-19 were sourced from the United States, Italy and Spain. Nucleic acid was either cDNA or gDNA, and it came from T cells, B-cell-depleted T cells, or PBMCs.

The CDR3 runs to 12 residues. Trimming cost V 3 bases and J 11 bases, with 10 bases left between them. CDR1 and CDR2 from the germline V gene are SNHLY and FYNNEI. As processed by the authors: Scientists estimated how many nucleated cells there were by amplifying reference gene primers. The repertoire was sequenced with immunoSEQ multiplex PCR; TCRdb's copy has only in-frame clones and lacks some. V and J calls and clone size follow that table, whereas D and trimming were derived from the DNA. The table has fewer than 250,000 clones, roughly 80% seen once. The TCR originated in a woman between 65 and 79 years old with acute or convalescent COVID-19. The chain has TRBV2 and TRBJ1-4; weak D call: TRBD1 (5 bases). Material for sequencing was peripheral blood. CDR3 sequence reads: CASSENRYKLFF. DNA for the CDR3: TGTGCCAGCAGTGAGAACAGGTATAAACTGTTTTTT.